One and the same sample provided the 27 T cell receptor beta chains below, sequenced in a study of T cells expressing NK-cell markers (dated by TCRdb to 2018 to 2021). To prepare the library, 5' RACE was applied. The instrument was an Illumina HiSeq 2000. TCRdb reprocessed the reads; each CDR3 protein sequence makes one entry, and DNA is unavailable. This sample's clone table shows about 400,000 distinct CDR3 sequences. Approximately 11% of the sample rests with the top ten. Material: blood T cells: a sorted CD56 or NKG2C T cell subset, CD4+ or CD8+ T cells, or bulk PBMC T cells (not recorded which). The receptors here all came from a woman between 50 and 59 years old in good health. Donor details come from another sample of the same person, matched by shared clones.

The J gene is TRBJ2-7, the V gene TRBV27; TCRdb proposes TRBD1, but this gene call is untestable without DNA. In germline, CDR1 is MNHEY, CDR2 SMNVEV (reference sequence). This CDR3 contains 12 residues. This CDR3 is CAHGGRTGQQYF.

The J gene is TRBJ2-7, the V gene TRBV10-3. In germline, CDR1 is ENHRY, CDR2 SYGVKD. The CDR3 length is 13 residues. The CDR3 is CAIRDSSSYEQYF.

This CDR3 is CATSDGKLGNTGTDTQYF. The V gene is TRBV24-1, the J gene TRBJ2-3; as DNA is missing, the TRBD1 call by TCRdb cannot be tested. This CDR3 has 18 amino acids. CDR1 and CDR2 (germline): KGHDR, SFDVKD.

This chain uses TRBV12-3 or TRBV12-4 with TRBJ2-2; TCRdb designates TRBD1, a call that cannot be tested without DNA. This CDR3 is built from 12 residues. Here the CDR3 reads CASTQGAGELFF.

The chain links TRBV12-3 or TRBV12-4 to TRBJ1-4; no DNA is available, so the TRBD1 call from TCRdb remains unchecked. This CDR3 contains 14 residues. The CDR3 spells CASRGNAGPEKLFF.

J is TRBJ1-3 and V is TRBV7-2; TCRdb's assignment of TRBD1 cannot be checked, as there is no DNA. The CDR3 spans 15 residues. Germline loops: CDR1 SGHTA, CDR2 FQGNSA. The CDR3 sequence is CASAFDRVRGNTIYF.

V and J are TRBV4-1 and TRBJ2-1. Germline-derived CDR1 and CDR2 are MGHRA and YSYEKL. CDR3 length equals 12 residues. The CDR3 here is CASSQELGAKFF.

The rearrangement joins TRBV7-6 to TRBJ2-3; with no DNA, the TCRdb D assignment of TRBD1 cannot be verified. Germline CDR1 is SGHVS and CDR2 is FNYEAQ. The CDR3 length is 13 residues. CDR3 in amino acids: CASSPRGRYTQYF.

This chain uses TRBV20-1 with TRBJ2-1; the D call of TRBD2 rests on TCRdb alone, since no DNA is present to check it. This CDR3 comprises 15 residues. Germline V gene data show CDR1 as DFQATT and CDR2 as SNEGSKA (reference sequence). The CDR3 reads CSGKRDPFFYNEQFF.

The gene calls are TRBV20-1 and TRBJ2-1; TCRdb's D gene call, TRBD1, goes unchecked for lack of DNA. CDR3 length equals 13 residues. Germline V gene data show CDR1 as DFQATT and CDR2 as SNEGSKA (reference sequence). CDR3 amino acids: CSATGEYLNEQFF.

This chain connects TRBV7-9 to TRBJ1-2. This CDR3 comprises 14 residues. Germline V gene data show CDR1 as SEHNR and CDR2 as FQNEAQ (reference sequence). The CDR3 spells CASSDQLVGSGYTF.

V is TRBV5-1 and J is TRBJ2-2; TCRdb names TRBD1, which stays unverified in the absence of DNA. This CDR3 has 15 residues. The V gene's germline CDR1 is SGHRS and CDR2 YFSETQ. CDR3 in amino acids: CASSGGNRGIRELFF.

J is TRBJ2-2 and V is TRBV5-1; with no DNA, the TCRdb D assignment of TRBD2 cannot be verified. The CDR3 consists of 18 residues. Looked up from germline, CDR1 is SGHRS and CDR2 is YFSETQ. Here the CDR3 reads CASSPAPSGTTNTGELFF. The entire variable domain, with the rest obtained from reference TRBV5-1 and TRBJ2-2, is as follows: KAGVTQTPRYLIKTRGQQVTLSCSPISGHRSVSWYQQTPGQGLQFLFEYFSETQRNKGNFPGRFSGRQFSNSRSEMNVSTLELGDSALYLCASSPAPSGTTNTGELFFGEGSRLTVL.

The chain employs TRBV10-3 and TRBJ2-1; absent DNA, TCRdb's TRBD2 call cannot be checked. This CDR3 has 12 amino acids. The V gene's germline CDR1 is ENHRY and CDR2 SYGVKD. CDR3 loop: CATAQREGPQFF.

The chain joins TRBV14 to TRBJ2-7. Germline CDR1 reads SGHDN; CDR2 reads FVKESK. This CDR3 region has 11 residues. The CDR3 here is CASKGSYEQYF.

The V and J genes are TRBV20-1 and TRBJ1-2; the D gene TCRdb calls, TRBD1, cannot be checked with no DNA. CDR1 and CDR2 (germline): DFQATT, SNEGSKA (reference sequence). The CDR3 is made up of 11 amino acids. The CDR3 reads CSAFQGSGYTF.

The genes are TRBV29-1 and TRBJ1-1; as DNA is missing, the TRBD1 call by TCRdb cannot be tested. The CDR3 loop spans 12 amino acids. Germline CDR1 reads SQVTM; CDR2 reads ANQGSEA. The CDR3 region is CSVESAPTGAFF.

The chain employs TRBV20-1 and TRBJ2-7; the D call of TRBD1 rests on TCRdb alone, since no DNA is present to check it. The CDR3 has 15 amino acids. The germline CDR1 and CDR2 sequences are DFQATT and SNEGSKA (reference sequence). CDR3 protein: CSAREPGRSIGEQYF.

J is TRBJ2-5 and V is TRBV2; no DNA is available, so the TRBD1 call from TCRdb remains unchecked. Germline CDR1 and CDR2: SNHLY and FYNNEI. The CDR3 is 15 residues long. The CDR3 loop reads CASTLRRQDRGAQYF.

This chain links TRBV5-1 with TRBJ1-1. Per germline, CDR1 SGHRS and CDR2 YFSETQ. The CDR3 sequence is 16 residues long. The CDR3 sequence: CASSLDTGPSRTEAFF.

V is TRBV2 and J is TRBJ2-3; TCRdb picks TRBD1, but there is no DNA to check that call. The germline V gene encodes CDR1 SNHLY and CDR2 FYNNEI. This CDR3 is built from 14 residues. The CDR3 loop is CASNPGAVTDTQYF.

The CDR3 sequence: CASSLTLSGRDQETQYF. J is TRBJ2-5 and V is TRBV11-2; TCRdb's D call of TRBD2 is untestable without DNA. The CDR3 is 17 residues long. Germline CDR1 SGHAT, CDR2 FQNNGV.

V is TRBV10-3 and J is TRBJ2-1; TCRdb's D gene call, TRBD2, goes unchecked for lack of DNA. The V gene's germline CDR1 is ENHRY and CDR2 SYGVKD. This CDR3 is 16 amino acids long. The chain's CDR3 is CAISESTSGRAQEQFF.

V and J are TRBV20-1 and TRBJ2-7. Germline-derived CDR1 and CDR2 are DFQATT and SNEGSKA (reference sequence). The CDR3 is 16 residues long. CDR3 sequence: CSARDSSGSRSYEQYF.

V usage is TRBV5-1 and J usage is TRBJ2-3. The CDR3 consists of 14 residues. CDR1 is SGHRS and CDR2 is YFSETQ in the germline V gene. The chain's CDR3 is CASRLALSTDTQYF.

This chain links TRBV12-3 or TRBV12-4 with TRBJ2-3; TCRdb designates TRBD1, a call that cannot be tested without DNA. The CDR3 sequence is 13 residues long. The CDR3 spells CASSWGRTDTQYF.

The rearrangement joins TRBV5-1 to TRBJ1-2; TCRdb indicates TRBD1, and absent DNA this call remains unverified. Germline lookup yields CDR1 SGHRS and CDR2 YFSETQ. There are 19 residues in the CDR3. The CDR3 reads CASSLRAVADSSSNYGYTF.